This TCR beta chain was observed in a study of shared clonotypes between healthy human individuals. Per the original methods: Without quality scores, immunoSEQ junctional reads could not be filtered like full-length reads. Measured with immunoSEQ multiplex PCR; TCRdb has only the in-frame clones, and not every one. V and J calls plus clone size are reproduced from that table; the DNA served to infer D and trimming. The table lists some 1,400,000 clones, roughly 96% of them singletons. Overall study findings and caveats: Sorted-subset samples were not fully sequenced, rarefaction indicated.

A word on this clone: The antigen remains undetermined.

Adult Caucasians living in Nashville, Tennessee made up all of the donors. The CDR3 covers 17 residues. Trimming cost V 1 base and J 1 base, with 17 bases left between them. Germline V lookup: CDR1 SGHDT, CDR2 YYEEEE. Sequencing used naive CD4+ T cells sorted from blood. Subset reported: CD45RA+ positively selected. The chain links TRBV5-6 to TRBJ1-1; a weak D match, TRBD1 (6 bases). This receptor was taken from a young man in good health. The CDR3 reads CASSLPRGRRWNTEAFF. The CDR3 DNA reads TGTGCCAGCAGCTTGCCCAGGGGACGGAGATGGAACACTGAAGCTTTCTTT.